The 8 T cell receptor beta chains reported below all come from one sample, sequenced in a study of metastatic and nonmetastatic thyroid tumors. TCRdb used MiXCR to call clones anew from the PCR reads. The profile shows about 92,000 clones, about 15% of them singletons. No treatment had been given to any patient before thyroid surgery. Source material: blood. All receptors derive from a female donor with papillary thyroid cancer or a benign thyroid nodule (not recorded which). Some clones in this sample may be carry-over from other donors' samples.

The chain recombines TRBV6-2 or TRBV6-3 with TRBJ1-2; 7 bases align to TRBD1. Losses at the gene ends were 6 bases for V and 8 bases for J; bases not matched to a gene: 12. CDR1 is MNHEY and CDR2 is SVGEGT in the germline V gene. The CDR3 totals 14 residues. The CDR3 protein is CASRAWTGTMGYTF. CDR3 DNA sequence: TGTGCCAGCAGAGCCTGGACAGGTACTATGGGCTACACCTTC.

This clone was seen a few times. Given a much more abundant clone one base away, this may be a read error. The chain carries TRBV19 and TRBJ1-5; D is possibly TRBD1 (5 bases). CDR1 and CDR2 (germline): LNHDA, SQIVND (reference sequence). V gave up 10 bases and J gave up 4 bases, with 23 bases separating them. The CDR3 is 16 residues long. The CDR3 DNA follows: TGTGCCACAAGAGCGGACCTGGACAAAATAAATCAGCCCCAGCATTTT. It encodes CATRADLDKINQPQHF.

This clone was picked up many times. This sequence joins TRBV2 and TRBJ2-4; D unclear. The CDR3 covers 12 residues. In germline, CDR1 is SNHLY, CDR2 FYNNEI. V lost 8 bases and J lost 7, with 12 bases in between. Written as DNA, the CDR3 is TGTGCCAGCTTGGGAAACGAGAACATTCAGTACTTC. It is translated as CASLGNENIQYF.

This clone was seen only a few times. A much larger clone differs by one base, so this may be a read error. Additional DNA sequences in this sample encode the identical CDR3. The chain employs TRBV24-1 and TRBJ2-3; tentatively, D is TRBD2 (5 bases). Trimming removed 4 bases at V and 1 base at J, with 14 bases between. The CDR3 is made up of 16 amino acids. Germline CDR1 KGHDR, CDR2 SFDVKD. For the CDR3, the DNA is TGTGCCACCAGTGACCAAAGCGGTTTGGGCACAGATACGCAGTATTTT. This sequence encodes CATSDQSGLGTDTQYF.

This clone was recorded a few times. This rearrangement joins TRBV5-6 to TRBJ1-4; D remains unclear. Germline V lookup: CDR1 SGHDT, CDR2 YYEEEE. V was cut by 4 bases and J by 1 base, with 8 bases left in between. The CDR3 extends over 14 amino acids. The CDR3 nucleotides are TGTGCCAGCAGCCTGGACGTAACTAATGAAAAACTGTTTTTT. This gives the protein CASSLDVTNEKLFF.

This clone was detected only a few times. The chain couples TRBV28 to TRBJ1-5, with D unresolved. The CDR3 has 15 amino acids. Germline-derived CDR1 and CDR2 are MDHEN and SYDVKM. The germline V and J ends were trimmed by 6 bases and 4 bases, with 16 bases remaining between them. The CDR3 reads CASRSQSRGNQPQHF. The DNA of the CDR3 is TGTGCCAGCAGGTCACAATCTCGGGGTAATCAGCCCCAGCATTTT.

This clone came up many times. The V and J genes are TRBV7-3 and TRBJ2-7; D is undetermined. With 2 bases removed from V and 5 bases from J, the gap between germline ends came to 10 bases. The CDR3 spans 13 residues. Germline V lookup: CDR1 SGHTA, CDR2 FQGTGA. For the CDR3, the DNA is TGTGCCAGCAGCTTAGGTTTGCGAGACGAGCAGTACTTC. It encodes CASSLGLRDEQYF.

This clone was seen at least ten times. Since a much larger clone is just one base distant, this may be a read error. Other DNA sequences in this specimen translate into the identical CDR3. The chain has TRBV19 and TRBJ1-5; the D is unclear. Germline V gene data show CDR1 as LNHDA and CDR2 as SQIVND (reference sequence). The CDR3 length is 11 residues. In nucleotides, the CDR3 is TGTGCCATTAGTATGGGTCAGCCCCAGCATTTT. This sequence encodes CAISMGQPQHF.